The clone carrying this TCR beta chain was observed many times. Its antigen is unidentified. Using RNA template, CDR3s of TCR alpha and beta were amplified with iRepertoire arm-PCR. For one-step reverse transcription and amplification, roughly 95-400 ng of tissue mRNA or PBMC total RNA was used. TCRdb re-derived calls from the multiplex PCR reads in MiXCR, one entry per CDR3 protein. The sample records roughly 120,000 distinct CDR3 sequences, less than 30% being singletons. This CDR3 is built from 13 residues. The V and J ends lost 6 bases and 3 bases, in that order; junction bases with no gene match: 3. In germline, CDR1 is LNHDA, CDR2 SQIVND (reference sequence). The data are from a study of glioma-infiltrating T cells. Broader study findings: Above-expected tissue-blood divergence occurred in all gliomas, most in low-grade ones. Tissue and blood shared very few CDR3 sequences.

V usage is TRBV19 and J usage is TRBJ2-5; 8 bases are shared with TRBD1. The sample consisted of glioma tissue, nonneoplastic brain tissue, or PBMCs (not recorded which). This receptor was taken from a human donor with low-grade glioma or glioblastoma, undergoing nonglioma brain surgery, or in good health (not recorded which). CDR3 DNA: TGTGCCAGTAGCCCGGACAGGGAAGAGACCCAGTACTTC. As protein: CASSPDREETQYF.